This paragraph reports one T cell receptor beta chain. In this sample, this clonotype turned up a few times. What antigen it recognizes has not been identified. No clone much larger than this one lies a single base away; base qualities are absent. The germline V gene yields MNHEY for CDR1 and SVGAGI for CDR2. The CDR3, from cysteine to phenylalanine, totals 14 residues. Only CDR3 DNA remains: 42 bases, in frame from the first base. V drops 6 bases and J drops 3 bases, leaving 14 bases in between. A case-control design nested within a healthcare worker cohort in London, UK, was used, with weekly nasopharyngeal swab PCR tests and blood sampling performed. Healthcare workers were recruited during the week of the UK lockdown, between 23 and 31 March 2020, and followed weekly for up to roughly 15 weeks. To prepare the library, 5' RACE was applied. TCRdb names NextSeq 500 as the instrument used. To correct for sequencing error and PCR bias, the TCR library protocol tagged individual cDNA molecules with unique molecular identifiers. Both TCR alpha and beta chains were sequenced, and tight co-correlation was observed between alpha and beta sequence abundances in each sample. In the paper's pipeline: Decombinator V4 was used to perform V gene, J gene and CDR3 annotation of TCR sequences. Expanded TCRs were defined as changing significantly between any two time points under a Poisson model with p below 0.0001. Abundances of TCRs were expressed as counts per million after normalisation to the total number of TCRs sequenced in each sample. TRAV1-2 paired with TRAJ12, TRAJ20 or TRAJ33 defined MAIT TCRs, while TRAV10 paired with TRAJ18 defined iNKT TCRs. VDJdb, accessed 1 November 2021, was searched for CMV, EBV and SARS-CoV-2 annotated TCRs, with TCRs annotated for multiple antigens excluded. The public sequencing data were trimmed at Q25 with fastp and processed into clonotypes with MiXCR by TCRdb, which kept only in-frame beta chains. Rows are combined by CDR3 protein, so each entry shows the most common genes and DNA. The V and J calls and clone size come from TCRdb's table, not from the authors' own analysis. The table for this sample lists 55,000 to 80,000 distinct CDR3 sequences; approximately 10% of them were counted only once. The ten largest make up 3% to 4.5% of the sample.

The sample comes from a study of early T cells in non-severe SARS-CoV-2 infection (dated by TCRdb to the early 2020s). With regard to the full study: Because TCR sequencing relied on bulk RNA taken from unsorted whole blood, pairing of alpha and beta chains was not possible.

Broader findings and caveats from the paper: VDJdb matching was skewed toward anti-spike CD8 responses and likely underestimated virus-specific expansions, missing private and CD4 specificities.

This receptor was obtained from an adult who was a healthcare worker with PCR-confirmed SARS-CoV-2 infection or an uninfected control (not recorded which). The rearranged segments are TRBV6-5 and TRBJ1-1; the D gene is not confidently resolved. The specimen sequenced was whole blood. At the DNA level, the sequence is TGTGCCAGCAGCTGGACGCCCGGCGACACTGAAGCTTTCTTT. It translates as CASSWTPGDTEAFF.